This section outlines one T cell receptor (beta chain) sequence together with its context. Study processing details: The authors estimated nucleated cell counts from reference gene primer amplification. Sequencing used immunoSEQ multiplex PCR; TCRdb keeps in-frame clones, though not all of them. V and J calls and clone size come straight from that table; D and trimming were deduced from the DNA. Of about 200,000 clones in the sample, over 70% were seen once. V was clipped by 0 bases and J by 7 bases; unmatched bases: 12. CDR3 length: 17 residues. Germline assignment: CDR1 LGHNT and CDR2 FRNRAP. This record belongs to a study of blood T cell repertoires in COVID-19. Study context: The origin of the acute and convalescent COVID-19 samples was the United States, Italy and Spain. PBMCs, B-cell-depleted T cells, or T cells provided the cDNA or gDNA that made up the material.

The rearrangement uses TRBV12-5 and TRBJ2-1; 7 nucleotides match TRBD2. The receptor was derived from a woman between 45 and 65 years old with acute or convalescent COVID-19. The sequenced sample was peripheral blood. This CDR3 is CASGLVLTGGLLNEQFF. CDR3 nucleotide sequence: TGTGCTAGTGGTTTGGTACTCACGGGAGGACTTCTAAATGAGCAGTTCTTC.